This TCR beta chain was identified in a study of response to subunit inactivated influenza vaccine. Study-wide findings and caveats: Few additional T cells are recruited per seasonal influenza vaccination, authors suggested.

Germline V gene data show CDR1 as MNHEY and CDR2 as SVGAGI. The CDR3 covers 14 residues. The ends were cut back, 4 bases at V and 7 bases at J, with 13 bases in the middle. Each CDR3 protein gets one entry after TCRdb re-called the RT-PCR reads with MiXCR. This table holds 550,000 to 650,000 distinct CDR3 sequences, approximately 12% found once. This clonotype was picked up a small number of times. Its target is not known. This sequence joins TRBV6-5 and TRBJ1-4, with D perhaps TRBD1 (6 bases). Sequencing used PBMCs from blood, obtained on the day of vaccination. The clonotype was recovered from a man aged 50 to 59 who received an inactivated influenza vaccine. The CDR3 nucleotides read TGTGCCAGCAGTTTACGGGGGCTTGGTGAAAAACTGTTTTTT. Translation: CASSLRGLGEKLFF.